This T cell receptor (beta chain) was recorded in a study of technical replicates of blood from several donors. V lost 4 bases to trimming and J lost 3 bases; unmatched junction nucleotides: 3. This CDR3 contains 13 residues. Looked up from germline, CDR1 is SGHTA and CDR2 is FQGNSA. This table comes from immunoSEQ multiplex PCR, and its TCRdb copy is limited to in-frame clones, with some not included. Found here are roughly 62,000 clones, around 92% of them singletons; the top ten hold roughly 5%. The sample holds one count of this clone. Sequenced input: PBMCs. The rearrangement uses TRBV7-2 and TRBJ2-7, with 7 bases fitting TRBD2. This TCR was recovered from a human donor in good health. Some clones in this sample may be carry-over from other donors' samples. Here the CDR3 DNA reads TGTGCCAGCAGCTCCGGGACTATCTACGAGCAGTACTTC. This encodes CASSSGTIYEQYF.